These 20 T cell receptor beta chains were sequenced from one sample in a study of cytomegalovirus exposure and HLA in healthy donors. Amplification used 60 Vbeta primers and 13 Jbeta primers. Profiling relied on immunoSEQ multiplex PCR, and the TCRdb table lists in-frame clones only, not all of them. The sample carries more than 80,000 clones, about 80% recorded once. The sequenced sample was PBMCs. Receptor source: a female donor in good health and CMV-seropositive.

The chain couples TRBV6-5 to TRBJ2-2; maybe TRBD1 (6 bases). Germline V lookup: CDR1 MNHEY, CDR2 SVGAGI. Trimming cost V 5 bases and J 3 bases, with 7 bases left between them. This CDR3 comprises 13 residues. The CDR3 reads CASSAGDTGELFF. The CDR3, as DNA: TGTGCCAGCAGTGCAGGGGACACCGGGGAGCTGTTTTTT.

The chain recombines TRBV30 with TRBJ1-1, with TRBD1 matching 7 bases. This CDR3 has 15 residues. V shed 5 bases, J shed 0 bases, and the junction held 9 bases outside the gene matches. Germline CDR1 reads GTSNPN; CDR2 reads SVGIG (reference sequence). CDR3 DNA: TGTGCCTGGGAAGCTACAGGGGATATGAACACTGAAGCTTTCTTT. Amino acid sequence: CAWEATGDMNTEAFF.

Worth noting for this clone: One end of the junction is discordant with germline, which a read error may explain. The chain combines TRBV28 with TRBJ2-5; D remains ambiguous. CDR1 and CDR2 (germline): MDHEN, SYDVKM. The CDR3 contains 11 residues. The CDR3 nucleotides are TGTGTCAGCAGTTTGGAGGAGACCCAGTACTTC. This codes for CVSSLEETQYF.

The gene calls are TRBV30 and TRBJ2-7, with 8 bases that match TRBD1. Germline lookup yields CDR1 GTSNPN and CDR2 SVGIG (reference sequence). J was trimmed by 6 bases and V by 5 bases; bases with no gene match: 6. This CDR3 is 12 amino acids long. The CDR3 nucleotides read TGTGCCTGGGCGGACAGGGCAAGCGAGCAGTACTTC. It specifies CAWADRASEQYF.

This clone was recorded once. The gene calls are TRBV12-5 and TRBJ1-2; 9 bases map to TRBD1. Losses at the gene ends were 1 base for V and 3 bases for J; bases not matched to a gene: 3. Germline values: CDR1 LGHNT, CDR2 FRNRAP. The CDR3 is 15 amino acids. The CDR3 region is CASGLEQGAYYGYTF. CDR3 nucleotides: TGTGCTAGTGGTTTGGAACAGGGGGCGTACTATGGCTACACCTTC.

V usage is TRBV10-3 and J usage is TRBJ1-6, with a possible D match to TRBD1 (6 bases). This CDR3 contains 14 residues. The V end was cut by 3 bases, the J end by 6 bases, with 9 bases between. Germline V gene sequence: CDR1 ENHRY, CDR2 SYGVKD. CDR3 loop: CAISDTGSNSPLHF. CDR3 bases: TGTGCCATCAGTGACACAGGGTCTAATTCACCCCTCCACTTT.

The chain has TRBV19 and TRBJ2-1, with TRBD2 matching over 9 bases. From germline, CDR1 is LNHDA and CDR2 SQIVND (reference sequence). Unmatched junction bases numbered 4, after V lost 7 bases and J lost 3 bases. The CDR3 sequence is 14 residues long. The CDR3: CASTPSGIYNEQFF. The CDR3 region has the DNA TGTGCCAGTACCCCTAGCGGGATCTACAATGAGCAGTTCTTC.

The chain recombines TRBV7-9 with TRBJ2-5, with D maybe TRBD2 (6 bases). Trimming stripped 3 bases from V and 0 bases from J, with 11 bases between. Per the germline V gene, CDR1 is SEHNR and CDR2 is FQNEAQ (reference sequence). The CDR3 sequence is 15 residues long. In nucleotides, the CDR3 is TGTGCCAGCAGCTTTTGGCGGGACCACCAAGAGACCCAGTACTTC. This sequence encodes CASSFWRDHQETQYF.

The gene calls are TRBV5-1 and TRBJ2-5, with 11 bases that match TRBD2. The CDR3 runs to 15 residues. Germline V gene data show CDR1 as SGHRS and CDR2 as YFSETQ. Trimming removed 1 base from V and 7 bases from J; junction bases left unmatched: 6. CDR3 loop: CASSLTSGGEGTQYF. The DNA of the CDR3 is TGCGCCAGCAGCTTGACTAGCGGGGGAGAGGGGACCCAGTACTTC.

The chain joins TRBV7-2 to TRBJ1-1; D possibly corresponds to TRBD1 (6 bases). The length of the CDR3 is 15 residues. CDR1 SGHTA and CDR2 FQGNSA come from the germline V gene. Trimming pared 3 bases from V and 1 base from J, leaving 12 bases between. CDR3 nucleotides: TGTGCCAGCAGCTTGGACAGAAACCAGAACACTGAAGCTTTCTTT. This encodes CASSLDRNQNTEAFF.

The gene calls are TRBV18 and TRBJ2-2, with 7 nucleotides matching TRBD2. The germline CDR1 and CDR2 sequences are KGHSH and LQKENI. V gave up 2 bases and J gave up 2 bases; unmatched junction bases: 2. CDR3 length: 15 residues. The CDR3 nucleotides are TGTGCCAGCTCACCATCGGGGGGAAACACCGGGGAGCTGTTTTTT. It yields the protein CASSPSGGNTGELFF.

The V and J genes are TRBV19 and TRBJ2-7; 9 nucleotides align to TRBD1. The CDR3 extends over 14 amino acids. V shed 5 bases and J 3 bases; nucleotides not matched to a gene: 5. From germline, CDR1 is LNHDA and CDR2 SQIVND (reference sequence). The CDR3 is CASSLGGQGYEQYF. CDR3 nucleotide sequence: TGTGCCAGTAGTCTGGGGGGACAGGGCTACGAGCAGTACTTC.

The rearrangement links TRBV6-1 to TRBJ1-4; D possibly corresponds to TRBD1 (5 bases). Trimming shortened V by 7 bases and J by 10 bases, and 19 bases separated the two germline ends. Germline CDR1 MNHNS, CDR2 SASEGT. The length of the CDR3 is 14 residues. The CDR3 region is CASMEGRPRGKLFF. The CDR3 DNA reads TGTGCCAGCATGGAGGGACGGCCTAGGGGAAAACTGTTTTTT.

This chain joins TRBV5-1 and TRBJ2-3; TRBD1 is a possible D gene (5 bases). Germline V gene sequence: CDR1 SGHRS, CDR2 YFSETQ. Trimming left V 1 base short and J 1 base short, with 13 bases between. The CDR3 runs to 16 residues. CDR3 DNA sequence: TGCGCCAGCAGCTTGAGGGCACAGGAACGCACAGATACGCAGTATTTT. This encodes CASSLRAQERTDTQYF.

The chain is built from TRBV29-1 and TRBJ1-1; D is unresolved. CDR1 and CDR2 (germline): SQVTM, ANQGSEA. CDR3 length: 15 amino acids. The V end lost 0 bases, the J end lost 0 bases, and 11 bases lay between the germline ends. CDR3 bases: TGCAGCGTTGAAGATCGGGTCATATTGAACACTGAAGCTTTCTTT. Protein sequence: CSVEDRVILNTEAFF.

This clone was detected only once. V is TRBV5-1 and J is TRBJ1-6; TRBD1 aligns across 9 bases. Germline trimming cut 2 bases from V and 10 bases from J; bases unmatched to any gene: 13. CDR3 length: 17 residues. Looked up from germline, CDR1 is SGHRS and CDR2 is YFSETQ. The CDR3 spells CASSFSTGQGVDSPLHF. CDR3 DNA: TGCGCCAGCAGCTTCTCTACGGGACAGGGAGTCGACTCACCCCTCCACTTT.

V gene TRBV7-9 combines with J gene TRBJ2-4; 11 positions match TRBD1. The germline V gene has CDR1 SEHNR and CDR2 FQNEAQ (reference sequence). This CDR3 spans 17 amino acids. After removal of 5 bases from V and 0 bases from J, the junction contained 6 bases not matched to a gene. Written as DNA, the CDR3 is TGTGCCAGCAGCCCGACGGACAGGGGGCGAGCCAAAAACATTCAGTACTTC. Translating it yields CASSPTDRGRAKNIQYF.

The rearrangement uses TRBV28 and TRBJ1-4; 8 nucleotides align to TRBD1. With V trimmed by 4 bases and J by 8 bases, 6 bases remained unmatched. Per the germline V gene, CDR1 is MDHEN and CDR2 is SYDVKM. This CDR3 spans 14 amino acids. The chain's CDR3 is CASSSQGGYEKLFF. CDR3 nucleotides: TGTGCCAGCAGTTCACAGGGGGGATACGAAAAACTGTTTTTT.

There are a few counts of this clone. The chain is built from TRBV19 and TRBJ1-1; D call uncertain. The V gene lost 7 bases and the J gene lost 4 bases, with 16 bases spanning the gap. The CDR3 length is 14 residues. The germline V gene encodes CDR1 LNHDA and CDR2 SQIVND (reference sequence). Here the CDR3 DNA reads TGTGCCAGTACTGTTAGAGGGCTGCCCACTGAAGCTTTCTTT. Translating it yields CASTVRGLPTEAFF.

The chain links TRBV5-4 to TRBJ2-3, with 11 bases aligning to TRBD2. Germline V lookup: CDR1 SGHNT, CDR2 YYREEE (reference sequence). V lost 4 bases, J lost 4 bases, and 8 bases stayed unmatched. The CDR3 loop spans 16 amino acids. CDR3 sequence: CASSPMVAGGSDTQYF. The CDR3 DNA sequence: TGTGCCAGCAGCCCGATGGTAGCGGGGGGGTCAGATACGCAGTATTTT.